This T cell receptor (beta chain) was observed in a study of beta chain features in type 1 diabetes. CD4+ cells of the naive, central memory, regulatory and stem cell-like memory types were sorted via CD45RO/CCR7/CD25/CD127/CD95/CD27. All sorted populations exceeded 95% purity. What was sequenced were expressed TCRB transcripts, since all of the isolated RNA had been reverse transcribed. The protocol was immunoSEQ multiplex PCR, while the TCRdb copy is restricted to in-frame clones and leaves out a portion. The sample holds about 660,000 clones, about 14% seen once. Trimming cost V 6 bases and J 5 bases; bases outside gene matches: 6. There are 14 residues in the CDR3. Per the germline V gene, CDR1 is MNHNS and CDR2 is SASEGT. Study-level results: People with Type 1 diabetes carried modestly yet significantly shorter TCRB CDR3s in all four CD4+ subsets.

This clone has more than one count but fewer than ten. Its antigen is currently unknown. V usage is TRBV6-1 and J usage is TRBJ2-7, with TRBD2 matching over 11 bases. The source is a man younger than 30 with type 1 diabetes. Sequences were obtained from naive CD4+ T cells from blood. Here the CDR3 DNA reads TGTGCCAGCAGAAGTAGCGGGAGGGTCCACGAGCAGTACTTC. Translating gives CASRSSGRVHEQYF.